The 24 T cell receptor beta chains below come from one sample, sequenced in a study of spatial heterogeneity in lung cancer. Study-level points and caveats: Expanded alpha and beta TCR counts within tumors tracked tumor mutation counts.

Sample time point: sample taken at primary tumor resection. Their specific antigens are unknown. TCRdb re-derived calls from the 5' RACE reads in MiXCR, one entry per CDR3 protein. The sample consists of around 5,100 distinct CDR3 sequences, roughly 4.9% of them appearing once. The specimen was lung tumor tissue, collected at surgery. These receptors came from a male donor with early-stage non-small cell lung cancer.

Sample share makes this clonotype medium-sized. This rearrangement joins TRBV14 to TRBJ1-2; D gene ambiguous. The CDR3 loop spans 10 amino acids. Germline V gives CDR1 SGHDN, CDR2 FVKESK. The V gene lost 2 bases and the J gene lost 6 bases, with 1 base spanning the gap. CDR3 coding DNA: TGTGCCAGCAGCCAAAATGGCTACACCTTC. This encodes CASSQNGYTF. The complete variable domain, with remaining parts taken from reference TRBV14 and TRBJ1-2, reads EAGVTQFPSHSVIEKGQTVTLRCDPISGHDNLYWYRRVMGKEIKFLLHFVKESKQDESGMPNNRFLAERTGGTYSTLKVQPAELEDSGVYFCASSQNGYTFGSGTRLTVV.

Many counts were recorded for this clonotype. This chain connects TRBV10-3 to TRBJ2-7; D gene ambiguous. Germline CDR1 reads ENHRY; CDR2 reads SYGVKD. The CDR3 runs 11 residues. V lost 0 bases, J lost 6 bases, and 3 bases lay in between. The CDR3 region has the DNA TGTGCCATCAGTGAGTCCGTCGAGCAGTACTTC. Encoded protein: CAISESVEQYF.

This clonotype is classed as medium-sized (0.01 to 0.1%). The chain's CDR3 is CASSSGLAAGYNEQFF. The CDR3 DNA reads as TGTGCCAGTAGCTCAGGACTTGCCGCGGGTTACAATGAGCAGTTCTTC. The J gene is TRBJ2-1, the V gene TRBV19; possibly TRBD2 for D (5 bases). The CDR3 sequence is 16 residues long. V was clipped by 6 bases and J by 4 bases, with 19 bases between them. CDR1 is LNHDA, CDR2 SQIVND, per germline (reference sequence).

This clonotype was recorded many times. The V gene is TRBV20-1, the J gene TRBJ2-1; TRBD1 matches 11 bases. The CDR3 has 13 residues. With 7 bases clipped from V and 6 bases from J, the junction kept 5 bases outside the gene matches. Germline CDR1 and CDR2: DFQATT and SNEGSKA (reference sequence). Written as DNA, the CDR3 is TGCAGTGGAGACGGGACAGGGGGCAATGAGCAGTTCTTC. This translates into CSGDGTGGNEQFF.

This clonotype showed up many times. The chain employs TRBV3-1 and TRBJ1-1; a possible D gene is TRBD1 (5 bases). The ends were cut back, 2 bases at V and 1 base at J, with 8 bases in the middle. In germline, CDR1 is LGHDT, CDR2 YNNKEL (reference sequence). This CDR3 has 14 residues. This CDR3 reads CASSQNRGNTEAFF. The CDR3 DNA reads TGTGCCAGCAGCCAAAATAGGGGGAACACTGAAGCTTTCTTT. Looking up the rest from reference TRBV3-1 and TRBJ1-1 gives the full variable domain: DTAVSQTPKYLVTQMGNDKSIKCEQNLGHDTMYWYKQDSKKFLKIMFSYNNKELIINETVPNRFSPKSPDKAHLNLHINSLELGDSAVYFCASSQNRGNTEAFFGQGTRLTVV.

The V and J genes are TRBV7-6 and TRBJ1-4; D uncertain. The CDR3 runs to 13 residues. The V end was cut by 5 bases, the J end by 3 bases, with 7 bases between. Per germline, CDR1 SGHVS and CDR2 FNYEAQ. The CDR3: CASSLAANEKLFF. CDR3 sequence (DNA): TGTGCCAGCAGCCTCGCAGCTAATGAAAAACTGTTTTTT.

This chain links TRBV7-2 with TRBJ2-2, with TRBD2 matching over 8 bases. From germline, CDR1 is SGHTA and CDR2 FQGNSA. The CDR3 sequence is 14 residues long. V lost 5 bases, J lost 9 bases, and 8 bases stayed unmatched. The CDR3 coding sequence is TGTGCCAGCAGCCCCCCCGGGGGGGGCCGGGAGCTGTTTTTT. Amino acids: CASSPPGGGRELFF.

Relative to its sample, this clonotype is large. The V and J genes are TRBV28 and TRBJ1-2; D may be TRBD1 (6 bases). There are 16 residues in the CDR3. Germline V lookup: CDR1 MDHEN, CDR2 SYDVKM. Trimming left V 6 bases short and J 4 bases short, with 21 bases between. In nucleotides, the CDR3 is TGTGCCAGCAGCTTCGCGGAGGGGGGGCATTTCTATGGCTACACCTTC. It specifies CASSFAEGGHFYGYTF.

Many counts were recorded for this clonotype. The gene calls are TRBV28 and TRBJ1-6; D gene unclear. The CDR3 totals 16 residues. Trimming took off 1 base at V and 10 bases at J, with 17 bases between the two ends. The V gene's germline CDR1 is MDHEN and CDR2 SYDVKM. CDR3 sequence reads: CASSLFRRTGDSPLHF. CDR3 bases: TGTGCCAGCAGTTTATTCCGGCGGACTGGAGACTCACCCCTCCACTTT.

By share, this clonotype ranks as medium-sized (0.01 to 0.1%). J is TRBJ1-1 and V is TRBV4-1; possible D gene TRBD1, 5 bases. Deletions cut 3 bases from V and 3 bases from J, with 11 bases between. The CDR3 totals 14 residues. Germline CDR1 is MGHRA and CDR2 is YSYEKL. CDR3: CASSQGGADTEAFF. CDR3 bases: TGCGCCAGCAGCCAGGGTGGGGCGGACACTGAAGCTTTCTTT.

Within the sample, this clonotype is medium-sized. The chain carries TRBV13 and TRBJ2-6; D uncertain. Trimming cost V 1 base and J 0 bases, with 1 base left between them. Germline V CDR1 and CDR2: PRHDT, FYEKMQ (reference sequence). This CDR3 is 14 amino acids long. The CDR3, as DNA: TGTGCCAGCAGCTTAGTCTCTGGGGCCAACGTCCTGACTTTC. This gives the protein CASSLVSGANVLTF.

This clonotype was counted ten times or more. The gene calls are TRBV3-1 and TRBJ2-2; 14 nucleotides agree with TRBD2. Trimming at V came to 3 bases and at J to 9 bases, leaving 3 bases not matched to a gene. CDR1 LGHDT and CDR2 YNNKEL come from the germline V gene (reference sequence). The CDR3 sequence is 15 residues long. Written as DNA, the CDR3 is TGTGCCAGCAGCCAGGGACTAGCGGGAGAAAGGGAGCTGTTTTTT. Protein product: CASSQGLAGERELFF. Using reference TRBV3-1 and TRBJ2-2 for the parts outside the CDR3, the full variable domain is DTAVSQTPKYLVTQMGNDKSIKCEQNLGHDTMYWYKQDSKKFLKIMFSYNNKELIINETVPNRFSPKSPDKAHLNLHINSLELGDSAVYFCASSQGLAGERELFFGEGSRLTVL.

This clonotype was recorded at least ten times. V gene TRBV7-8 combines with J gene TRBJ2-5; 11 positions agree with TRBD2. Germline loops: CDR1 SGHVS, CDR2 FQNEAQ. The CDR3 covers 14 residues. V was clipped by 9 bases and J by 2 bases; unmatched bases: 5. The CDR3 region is CASKTSGEQETQYF. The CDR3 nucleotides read TGTGCCAGTAAGACTAGCGGGGAACAAGAGACCCAGTACTTC.

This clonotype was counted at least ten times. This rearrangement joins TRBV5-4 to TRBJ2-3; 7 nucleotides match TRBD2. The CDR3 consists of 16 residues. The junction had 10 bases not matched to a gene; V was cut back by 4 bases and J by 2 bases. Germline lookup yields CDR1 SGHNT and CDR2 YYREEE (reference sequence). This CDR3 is CASSPRAGVYTDTQYF. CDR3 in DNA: TGTGCCAGCAGCCCTCGGGCGGGAGTGTACACAGATACGCAGTATTTT.

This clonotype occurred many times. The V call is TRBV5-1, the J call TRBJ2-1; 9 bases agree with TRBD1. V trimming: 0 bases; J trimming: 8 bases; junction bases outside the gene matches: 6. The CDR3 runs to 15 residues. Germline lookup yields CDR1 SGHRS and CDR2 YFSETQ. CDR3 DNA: TGCGCCAGCAGCTTGGGACAGGGGGGATCGGATGAGCAGTTCTTC. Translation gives CASSLGQGGSDEQFF. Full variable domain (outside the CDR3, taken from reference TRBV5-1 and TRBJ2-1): KAGVTQTPRYLIKTRGQQVTLSCSPISGHRSVSWYQQTPGQGLQFLFEYFSETQRNKGNFPGRFSGRQFSNSRSEMNVSTLELGDSALYLCASSLGQGGSDEQFFGPGTRLTVL.

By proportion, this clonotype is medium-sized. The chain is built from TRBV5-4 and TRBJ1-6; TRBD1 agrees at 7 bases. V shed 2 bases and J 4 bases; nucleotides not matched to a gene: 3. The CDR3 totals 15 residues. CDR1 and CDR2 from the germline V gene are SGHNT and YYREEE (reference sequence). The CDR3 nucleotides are TGTGCCAGCAGCTTCGCCAGGGGGTATAATTCACCCCTCCACTTT. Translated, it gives CASSFARGYNSPLHF.

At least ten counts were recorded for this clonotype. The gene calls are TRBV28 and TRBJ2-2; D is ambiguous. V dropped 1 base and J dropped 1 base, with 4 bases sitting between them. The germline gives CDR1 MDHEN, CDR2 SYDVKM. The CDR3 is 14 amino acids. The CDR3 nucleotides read TGTGCCAGCAGTTTATACGAGAACACCGGGGAGCTGTTTTTT. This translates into CASSLYENTGELFF.

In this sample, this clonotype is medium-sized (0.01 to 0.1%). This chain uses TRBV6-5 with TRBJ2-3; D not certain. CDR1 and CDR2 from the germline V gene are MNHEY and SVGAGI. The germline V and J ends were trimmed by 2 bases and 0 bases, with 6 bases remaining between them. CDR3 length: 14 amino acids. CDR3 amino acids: CASSYGVSTDTQYF. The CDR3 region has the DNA TGTGCCAGCAGTTACGGGGTTAGCACAGATACGCAGTATTTT.

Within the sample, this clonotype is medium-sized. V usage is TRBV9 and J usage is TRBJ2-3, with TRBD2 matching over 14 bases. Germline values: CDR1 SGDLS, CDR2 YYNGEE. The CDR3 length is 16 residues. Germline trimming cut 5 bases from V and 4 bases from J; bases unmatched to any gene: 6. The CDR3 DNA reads TGTGCCAGCAGTGGATTGACTAGCGGGAGGGCAGATACGCAGTATTTT. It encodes CASSGLTSGRADTQYF.

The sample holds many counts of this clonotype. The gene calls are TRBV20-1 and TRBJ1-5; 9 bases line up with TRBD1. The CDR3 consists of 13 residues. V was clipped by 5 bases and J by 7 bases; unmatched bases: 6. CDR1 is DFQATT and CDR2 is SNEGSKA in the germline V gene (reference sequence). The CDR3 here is CSAFTGGGQPQHF. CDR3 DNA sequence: TGCAGTGCTTTCACAGGGGGCGGACAGCCCCAGCATTTT.

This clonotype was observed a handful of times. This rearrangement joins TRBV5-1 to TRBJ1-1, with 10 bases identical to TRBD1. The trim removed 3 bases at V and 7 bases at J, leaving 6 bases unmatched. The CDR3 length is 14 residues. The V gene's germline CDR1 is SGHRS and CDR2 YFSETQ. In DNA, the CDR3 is TGCGCCAGCAGCTGGGGACAGGGGTCCGGTGAAGCTTTCTTT. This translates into CASSWGQGSGEAFF. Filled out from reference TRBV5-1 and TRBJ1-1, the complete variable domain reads KAGVTQTPRYLIKTRGQQVTLSCSPISGHRSVSWYQQTPGQGLQFLFEYFSETQRNKGNFPGRFSGRQFSNSRSEMNVSTLELGDSALYLCASSWGQGSGEAFFGQGTRLTVV.

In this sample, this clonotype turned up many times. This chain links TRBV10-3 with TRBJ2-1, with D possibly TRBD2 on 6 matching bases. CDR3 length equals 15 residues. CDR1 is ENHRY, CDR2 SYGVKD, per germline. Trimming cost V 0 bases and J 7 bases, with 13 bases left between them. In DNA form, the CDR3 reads TGTGCCATCAGTGAGTCCCGGGAGCAGTATAATGAGCAGTTCTTC. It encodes CAISESREQYNEQFF.

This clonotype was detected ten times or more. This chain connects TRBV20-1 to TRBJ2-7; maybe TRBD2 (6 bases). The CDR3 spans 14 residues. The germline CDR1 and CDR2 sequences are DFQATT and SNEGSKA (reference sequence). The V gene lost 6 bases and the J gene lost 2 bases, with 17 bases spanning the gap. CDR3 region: CSAPEGSWTYEQYF. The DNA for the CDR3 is TGCAGTGCCCCGGAGGGCAGTTGGACCTACGAGCAGTACTTC.

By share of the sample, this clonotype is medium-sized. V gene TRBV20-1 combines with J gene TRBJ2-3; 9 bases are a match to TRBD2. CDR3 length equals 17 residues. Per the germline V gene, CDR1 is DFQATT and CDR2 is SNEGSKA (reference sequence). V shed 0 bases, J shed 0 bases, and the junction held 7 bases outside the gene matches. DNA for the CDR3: TGCAGTGCTAGAGAGTACTTCGGACTAGCGAGCACAGATACGCAGTATTTT. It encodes CSAREYFGLASTDTQYF.